The present T cell receptor beta chain was sequenced within a study of cytomegalovirus exposure and HLA in healthy donors. Findings and caveats of the study: In a later analysis, a missense DCLRE1C variant was linked to TCR beta V- and J-gene trimming. Per a later analysis, HLA-associated TCR beta chains showed more clonal expansion than other, equally common TCR beta chains. Published work reported that the classifier diagnosed cytomegalovirus status with high specificity and sensitivity.

Donors were nominally healthy when sampled, though unrecorded immune exposures were likely. CDR3 size: 13 residues. Germline CDR1 and CDR2: SGHAT and FQNNGV. Trimming removed 7 bases at V and 7 bases at J, with 14 bases between. PCR amplification relied on 60 Vbeta primers (plus 13 Jbeta primers). Here immunoSEQ multiplex PCR was the method, and the copy in TCRdb shows in-frame clones only, minus some. The repertoire holds some 160,000 clones, almost 80% seen once, with around 1.4% in the top ten. For this clone: Its antigen is not identified.

The source material was PBMCs. This chain uses TRBV11-2 with TRBJ2-1, with D perhaps matching TRBD2 (6 bases). The clonotype originates from a male donor in good health and CMV-seronegative. CDR3 DNA sequence: TGTGCCAGCAACCCCGGGGGATGGAATGAGCAGTTCTTC. Translated: CASNPGGWNEQFF.